Here is one T cell receptor (beta chain) with its context. Its cognate antigen is unknown. TCRdb called the 5' RACE reads again in MiXCR, with one record for every CDR3 protein. The data hold about 550,000 distinct CDR3 sequences, with approximately 21% observed a single time. Germline CDR1 and CDR2: KGHSH and LQKENI. The CDR3 spans 15 residues. Trimming at V came to 4 bases and at J to 0 bases, leaving 5 bases not matched to a gene. The entry originates in a study of T cells after yellow fever vaccination. Study-level results: Weaker overall, the secondary response nonetheless peaked faster (day 5 versus 15).

The sequence came from a man aged 25-40 years who received the YFV17D yellow fever vaccine. Material: PBMCs, obtained 15 days after the yellow fever booster vaccination. The chain carries TRBV18 and TRBJ1-1, with 7 bases lining up with TRBD1. The CDR3 region has the DNA TGTGCCAGCTCACTTGACAGGGTCATGAACACTGAAGCTTTCTTT. Translating it yields CASSLDRVMNTEAFF.